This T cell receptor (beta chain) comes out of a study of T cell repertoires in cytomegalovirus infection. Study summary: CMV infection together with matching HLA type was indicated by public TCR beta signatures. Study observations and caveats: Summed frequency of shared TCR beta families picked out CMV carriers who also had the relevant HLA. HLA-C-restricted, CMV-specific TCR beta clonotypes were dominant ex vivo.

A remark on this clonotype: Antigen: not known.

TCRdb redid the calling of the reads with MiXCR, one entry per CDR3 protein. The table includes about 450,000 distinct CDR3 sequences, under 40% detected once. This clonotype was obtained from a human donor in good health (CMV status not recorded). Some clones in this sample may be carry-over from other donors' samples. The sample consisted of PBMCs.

The CDR3 nucleotides are TGTGCCAGCAGCTCCATTCGGACAGCCTCCCGTTATGGCTACACCTTC. This codes for CASSSIRTASRYGYTF. V usage is TRBV11-2 and J usage is TRBJ1-2; D perhaps matches TRBD1 (6 bases). CDR1 and CDR2 from the germline V gene are SGHAT and FQNNGV. V lost 4 bases to trimming and J lost 5 bases, with 20 bases between them. The CDR3 sequence is 16 residues long.